This entry lists 13 T cell receptor beta chains sequenced from one sample in a study of blood T cell repertoires in COVID-19. Data came from immunoSEQ multiplex PCR; TCRdb stores just in-frame clones and leaves some out. The sample yields 95,000 to 150,000 clones, about 86% seen once. The sequenced sample was peripheral blood. Source of these receptors: a woman aged 45-65 years with acute or convalescent COVID-19.

The chain recombines TRBV29-1 with TRBJ1-1; 9 nucleotides match TRBD1. The ends lost 7 bases at V and 6 bases at J; junction bases unmatched: 12. The CDR3 consists of 14 residues. Per the germline V gene, CDR1 is SQVTM and CDR2 is ANQGSEA. CDR3 in DNA: TGCAGCGCCCAGCCAGGGACAGGGCAAGCTGAAGCTTTCTTT. Protein product: CSAQPGTGQAEAFF.

The chain couples TRBV7-9 to TRBJ1-2; 7 nucleotides line up with TRBD1. In germline, CDR1 is SEHNR, CDR2 FQNEAQ (reference sequence). V was pared by 4 bases and J by 2 bases, with 4 bases of the junction left unmatched. The CDR3 is 14 amino acids. The CDR3 loop is CASSSGTDNYGYTF. Here the CDR3 DNA reads TGTGCCAGCAGCTCTGGGACAGACAACTATGGCTACACCTTC.

The CDR3 spells CASSLARDYGSGYTF. CDR3 DNA sequence: TGTGCCAGCAGCTTAGCCCGGGATTACGGCAGTGGCTACACCTTC. J is TRBJ1-2 and V is TRBV7-6, with unresolved D. The CDR3 length is 15 residues. Trimming removed 0 bases from V and 7 bases from J, with 15 bases in between. Looked up from germline, CDR1 is SGHVS and CDR2 is FNYEAQ.

This chain connects TRBV10-2 to TRBJ1-5, with D tentatively TRBD1 (5 bases). Germline V gene sequence: CDR1 WSHSY, CDR2 SAAADI. V dropped 3 bases and J dropped 3 bases, with 15 bases sitting between them. This CDR3 spans 16 amino acids. The CDR3 coding sequence is TGCGCCAGCAGTGATACGGGCAGGGCCTTCAATCAGCCCCAGCATTTT. Encoded protein: CASSDTGRAFNQPQHF.

The V gene is TRBV3-1 (or the pseudogene TRBV3-2), the J gene TRBJ1-4; maybe TRBD1 (6 bases). Trimming cost V 4 bases and J 8 bases, with 17 bases left between them. The length of the CDR3 is 15 residues. Germline V gene data show CDR1 as LGHDT and CDR2 as YNNKEL (reference sequence). DNA of the CDR3: TGTGCCAGCAGCCGGTACAGGGTTTCTGCGGAAAAACTGTTTTTT. Translation gives CASSRYRVSAEKLFF.

The rearrangement joins TRBV30 to TRBJ1-5, with TRBD1 identical over 8 bases. The V segment lost 7 bases and the J segment 7 bases; nucleotides outside the gene matches: 9. The CDR3 totals 13 residues. Germline V lookup: CDR1 GTSNPN, CDR2 SVGIG (reference sequence). The CDR3 nucleotides read TGTGCCTCCCAGACAGGGGTGGAACAGCCCCAGCATTTT. This translates into CASQTGVEQPQHF. The full variable domain, its missing parts supplied by reference TRBV30 and TRBJ1-5, is SQTIHQWPATLVQPVGSPLSLECTVEGTSNPNLYWYRQAAGRGLQLLFYSVGIGQISSEVPQNLSASRPQDRQFILSSKKLLLSDSGFYLCASQTGVEQPQHFGDGTRLSIL.

The CDR3 DNA reads TGCGCCAGCAGCTTGGACGGAGGGGCTAGTAATTCACCCCTCCACTTT. Protein: CASSLDGGASNSPLHF. The rearrangement joins TRBV5-1 to TRBJ1-6, with a weak D call TRBD1 (5 bases). Trimming pared 0 bases from V and 6 bases from J, leaving 13 bases between. The CDR3 is 16 amino acids. Germline V gene sequence: CDR1 SGHRS, CDR2 YFSETQ.

The V and J genes are TRBV19 and TRBJ2-1; 12 bases agree with TRBD2. Germline loops: CDR1 LNHDA, CDR2 SQIVND (reference sequence). The length of the CDR3 is 15 residues. Trimming removed 5 bases from V and 5 bases from J; junction bases left unmatched: 4. CDR3 nucleotides: TGTGCCAGTAGTCGACTAGCGGGGGTAAACAATGAGCAGTTCTTC. Protein sequence: CASSRLAGVNNEQFF.

The chain couples TRBV3-1 (or the pseudogene TRBV3-2) to TRBJ1-6; the D is unclear. This CDR3 spans 16 amino acids. Germline CDR1 and CDR2: LGHDT and YNNKEL (reference sequence). V lost 1 base, J lost 8 bases, and 15 bases lay in between. CDR3 in DNA: TGTGCCAGCAGCCAAGCCGGACGGGGAGGTTATTCACCCCTCCACTTT. Translating it yields CASSQAGRGGYSPLHF.

The chain uses TRBV5-6 and TRBJ1-6; perhaps TRBD1 as D (6 bases). CDR3 length: 15 residues. The germline V gene has CDR1 SGHDT and CDR2 YYEEEE. Trimming took 1 base from V and 11 from J, leaving 16 bases between them. This CDR3 reads CASSLTGMGRAPLHF. The CDR3 DNA follows: TGTGCCAGCAGCTTGACAGGGATGGGCCGAGCACCCCTCCACTTT.

A note on this clone: In the same sample, other DNA sequences code for this CDR3. This rearrangement joins TRBV5-1 to TRBJ2-3; 7 bases line up with TRBD1. This CDR3 spans 15 amino acids. The germline gives CDR1 SGHRS, CDR2 YFSETQ. Trimming cost V 0 bases and J 3 bases; bases outside gene matches: 4. The CDR3 sequence is CASSLAGGRTDTQYF. DNA for the CDR3: TGCGCCAGCAGCTTGGCAGGGGGTAGGACAGATACGCAGTATTTT.

The rearrangement links TRBV11-3 to TRBJ2-3, with 13 bases lining up with TRBD2. The trim removed 1 base at V and 0 bases at J, leaving 7 bases unmatched. Per the germline V gene, CDR1 is SGHNT and CDR2 is YENEEA. This CDR3 is 19 amino acids long. CDR3: CASSLGPGTSGTSTDTQYF. The CDR3 region has the DNA TGTGCCAGCAGCTTAGGCCCCGGGACTAGCGGGACAAGCACAGATACGCAGTATTTT.

The chain uses TRBV29-1 and TRBJ1-1, with a possible D match to TRBD1 (5 bases). Germline-derived CDR1 and CDR2 are SQVTM and ANQGSEA. V gave up 4 bases and J gave up 5 bases, with 14 bases separating them. This CDR3 region has 13 residues. For the CDR3, the DNA is TGCAGCGTTGGTGGGGGGGGTTGGACTGAAGCTTTCTTT. Its translation is CSVGGGGWTEAFF. The variable domain in full, completed from reference TRBV29-1 and TRBJ1-1, reads SAVISQKPSRDICQRGTSLTIQCQVDSQVTMMFWYRQQPGQSLTLIATANQGSEATYESGFVIDKFPISRPNLTFSTLTVSNMSPEDSSIYLCSVGGGGWTEAFFGQGTRLTVV.